A selection of T cell receptor beta chains follows, all from one sample in a study of cytomegalovirus exposure and HLA in healthy donors. Sequencing used immunoSEQ multiplex PCR; TCRdb keeps in-frame clones, though not all of them. Among 120,000 to 150,000 clones listed, roughly 74% were seen once. Sequenced material: PBMCs. These receptors were collected from a middle-aged man in good health and CMV-seronegative. The CDR3 runs from the conserved cysteine through the conserved F or W. D genes are given only for firm matches. Expanded clones get a size class; other rows say once, few or many, or leave the size out.

TRBJ1-1 NA NA TRBV7-2 CASREGYTEAFF TGTGCCTCCAGGGAGGGGTACACTGAAGCTTTCTTT
TRBJ1-5 NA NA TRBV6-6 CASRGGGEGGNQPQHF TGTGCCAGCAGGGGGGGAGGGGAGGGTGGCAATCAGCCCCAGCATTTT
TRBJ2-3 NA TRBD2 TRBV6-5 CASNSRGAGDTQYF TGTGCCAGCAACTCGCGGGGGGCGGGAGATACGCAGTATTTT
TRBJ1-5 NA NA TRBV7-2 CASSLRPGNNQPQHF TGTGCCAGCAGCTTACGACCGGGGAACAATCAGCCCCAGCATTTT
TRBJ2-7 NA NA TRBV7-6 CASSFGSPRFYEQYF TGTGCCAGCAGCTTCGGGTCCCCGAGATTCTACGAGCAGTACTTC
TRBJ2-5 NA NA TRBV7-9 CASTRGQETQYF TGTGCCAGCACCCGGGGACAAGAGACCCAGTACTTC
TRBJ1-1 NA TRBD1 TRBV7-9 CASSLVPTGGTEAFF TGTGCCAGCAGCTTAGTCCCGACAGGGGGCACTGAAGCTTTCTTT
TRBJ1-1 NA NA TRBV9 CASSRGQMNTEAFF TGTGCCAGCAGCCGAGGACAGATGAACACTGAAGCTTTCTTT
TRBJ1-3 NA NA TRBV5-1 CASSLLPGRNTIYF TGCGCCAGCAGCCTACTCCCGGGGAGAAACACCATATATTTT
TRBJ1-1 NA NA TRBV7-9 CASSLAGLGGTEAFF TGTGCCAGCAGCTTAGCTGGGCTGGGGGGCACTGAAGCTTTCTTT
TRBJ2-5 NA NA TRBV5-1 CASRSAGPQETQYF TGCGCCAGCAGGTCAGCGGGTCCCCAAGAGACCCAGTACTTC
TRBJ2-5 NA TRBD2 TRBV4-2 CASSQPRGLAGGLRYQETQYF TGTGCCAGCAGCCAACCTCGCGGGCTAGCGGGGGGCCTTCGGTACCAAGAGACCCAGTACTTC
TRBJ2-1 NA NA TRBV9 CASSVSGNEQFF TGTGCCAGCAGCGTATCAGGGAATGAGCAGTTCTTC
TRBJ1-5 NA NA TRBV7-9 CASSLVGPTGDQPQHF TGTGCCAGCAGCTTAGTTGGCCCCACGGGGGATCAGCCCCAGCATTTT
TRBJ1-4 NA NA TRBV7-8 CASSSLGRSNEKLFF TGTGCCAGCAGCTCCCTGGGGCGGTCTAATGAAAAACTGTTTTTT
TRBJ1-4 NA NA TRBV5-1 CASSPGTQGEKLFF TGCGCCAGCAGCCCCGGGACTCAGGGTGAAAAACTGTTTTTT
TRBJ2-7 NA TRBD2 TRBV9 CASSVEGTGGGEQYF TGTGCCAGCAGCGTAGAGGGGACCGGGGGGGGCGAGCAGTACTTC
TRBJ2-7 NA NA TRBV7-8 CASSPRGAYDEQYF TGTGCCAGCAGCCCCCGGGGGGCCTACGACGAGCAGTACTTC
TRBJ2-7 NA TRBD2 TRBV19 CASRVLADSYEQYF TGTGCCAGCCGCGTCCTAGCGGACTCCTACGAGCAGTACTTC
TRBJ2-6 NA NA TRBV18 CASSPLSLRSGANVLTF TGTGCCAGCTCACCACTTTCTTTGAGATCTGGGGCCAACGTCCTGACTTTC
TRBJ1-6 NA NA TRBV9 CASSVGKGDSPLHF TGTGCCAGCAGCGTAGGTAAGGGAGATTCACCCCTCCACTTT
TRBJ1-4 NA NA TRBV6-1 CASKTGLTNEKLFF TGTGCCAGCAAGACAGGACTTACTAATGAAAAACTGTTTTTT
TRBJ1-4 NA NA TRBV29-1 CSAYLATNEKLFF TGCAGCGCCTATTTAGCAACTAATGAAAAACTGTTTTTT
TRBJ1-2 NA NA TRBV29-1 CSVEEAGVGYTF TGCAGCGTTGAAGAGGCAGGGGTTGGCTACACCTTC
TRBJ1-2 once NA TRBV28 CASSLRGRGYGYTF TGTGCCAGCAGTTTAAGGGGCAGGGGCTATGGCTACACCTTC
TRBJ2-2 once NA TRBV6-1 CASSEWGAGELFF TGTGCCAGCAGTGAATGGGGGGCCGGGGAGCTGTTTTTT
TRBJ2-2 NA TRBD1 TRBV5-1 CASSLGQGNTGELFF TGCGCCAGCAGCTTGGGACAGGGGAACACCGGGGAGCTGTTTTTT
TRBJ1-2 NA TRBD1 TRBV19 CASRPTGTGGSSGYTF TGTGCCAGTAGACCCACCGGGACAGGGGGCTCAAGTGGCTACACCTTC
TRBJ1-1 NA NA TRBV6-4 CASSLQGNTEAFF TGTGCCAGCAGCCTACAGGGAAACACTGAAGCTTTCTTT
TRBJ2-7 NA NA TRBV19 CASSRDISYEQYF TGTGCCAGTAGTAGGGACATCTCCTACGAGCAGTACTTC
TRBJ2-5 once TRBD1 TRBV5-1 CASSGGTGRETQYF TGCGCCAGCAGCGGCGGGACAGGGAGGGAGACCCAGTACTTC
TRBJ2-7 few TRBD1 TRBV2 CASSVWWGQGIEQYF TGTGCCAGCAGTGTCTGGTGGGGACAGGGAATCGAGCAGTACTTC
TRBJ1-2 few NA TRBV6-5 CASRAPVGGGGYTF TGTGCCAGCAGGGCGCCAGTCGGGGGTGGCGGCTACACCTTC